This TCR beta chain appears in the sequencing data of a study of early stage breast cancer tumors. General study points: Enriched TCRB sequences shared across patients were mostly commonly generated sequences. Comparing each tissue with blood distinguished tumor from normal in 14 of 16 patients. Bulk DNA sequencing of unsorted cells missed chain pairing and markers.

Trimming shortened V by 3 bases and J by 4 bases, and 6 bases separated the two germline ends. The germline gives CDR1 KGHSH, CDR2 LQKENI. CDR3 size: 12 residues. This table comes from immunoSEQ multiplex PCR, and its TCRdb copy is limited to in-frame clones, with some not included. The table has around 71,000 clones, more than 60% seen once. A remark on this clone: What it binds is unknown.

The chain combines TRBV18 with TRBJ2-5; D is ambiguous. This TCR was recovered from a person aged 55 to 75 with breast cancer. The source material was blood. CDR3 sequence (DNA): TGTGCCAGCTCACCGGTTGGAGAGACCCAGTACTTC. Its translation is CASSPVGETQYF.